This T cell receptor beta chain emerged from a study of monozygotic twins with inflammatory bowel disease. Study-level results: Relative clonotype sharing with others was diminished in IBD patients versus healthy twins, particularly with disease activity. The authors note that differing immunosuppressive treatments may have added variability to patient repertoires.

On this clonotype: Its antigen remains unknown.

Through template switching, UMIs that included a 6-nucleotide sample barcode were added. With the 5' RACE reads reprocessed, TCRdb shows one record per CDR3 protein and no DNA. This repertoire includes about 300,000 distinct CDR3 sequences. The CDR3 extends over 13 amino acids. The germline V gene has CDR1 DFQATT and CDR2 SNEGSKA (reference sequence). The sequencing input was blood. The receptor was isolated from a human donor with ulcerative colitis or Crohn's disease, or a healthy co-twin of an affected twin (not recorded which). The chain recombines TRBV20-1 with TRBJ2-1. The CDR3: CSARKVSYNEQFF.